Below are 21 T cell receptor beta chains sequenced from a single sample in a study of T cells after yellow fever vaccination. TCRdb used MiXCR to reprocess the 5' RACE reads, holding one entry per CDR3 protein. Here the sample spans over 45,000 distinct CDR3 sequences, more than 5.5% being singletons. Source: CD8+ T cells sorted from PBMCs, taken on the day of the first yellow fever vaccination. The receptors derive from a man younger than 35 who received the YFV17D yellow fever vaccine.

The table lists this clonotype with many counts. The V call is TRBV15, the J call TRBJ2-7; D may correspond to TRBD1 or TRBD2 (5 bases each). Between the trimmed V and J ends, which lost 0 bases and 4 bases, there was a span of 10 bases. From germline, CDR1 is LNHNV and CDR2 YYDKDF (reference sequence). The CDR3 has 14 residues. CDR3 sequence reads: CATSREGTIYEQYF. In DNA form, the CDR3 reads TGTGCCACCAGCAGAGAAGGGACGATTTACGAGCAGTACTTC.

The CDR3 protein is CAISEQGFGDTEAFF. The CDR3, as DNA: TGTGCCATCAGTGAACAGGGTTTTGGGGACACTGAAGCTTTCTTT. The chain joins TRBV10-3 to TRBJ1-1; tentatively, D is TRBD1 (6 bases). CDR3 length equals 15 residues. The germline gives CDR1 ENHRY, CDR2 SYGVKD. V was pared by 3 bases and J by 3 bases, with 14 bases between.

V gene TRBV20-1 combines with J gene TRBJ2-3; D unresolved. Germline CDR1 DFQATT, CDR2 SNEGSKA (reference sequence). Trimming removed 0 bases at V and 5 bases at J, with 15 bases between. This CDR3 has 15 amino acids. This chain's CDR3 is CSARDNEWVQDTQYF. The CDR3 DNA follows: TGCAGTGCTAGAGATAACGAATGGGTCCAAGATACGCAGTATTTT.

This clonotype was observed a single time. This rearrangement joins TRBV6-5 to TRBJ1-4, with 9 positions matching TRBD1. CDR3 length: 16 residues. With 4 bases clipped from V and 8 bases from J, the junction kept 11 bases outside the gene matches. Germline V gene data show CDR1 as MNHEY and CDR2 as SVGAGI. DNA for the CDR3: TGTGCCAGCAGTTCCCCTAGGACAGGGGAAGGCGAAAAACTGTTTTTT. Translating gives CASSSPRTGEGEKLFF.

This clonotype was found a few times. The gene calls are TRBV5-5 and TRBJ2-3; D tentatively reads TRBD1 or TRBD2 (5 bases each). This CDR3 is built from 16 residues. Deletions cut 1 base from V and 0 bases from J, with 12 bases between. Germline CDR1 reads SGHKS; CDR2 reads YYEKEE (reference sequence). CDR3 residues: CASSLPRDGSTDTQYF. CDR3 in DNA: TGTGCCAGCAGCTTGCCTAGGGACGGGAGCACAGATACGCAGTATTTT. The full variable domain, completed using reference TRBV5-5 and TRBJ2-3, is DAGVTQSPTHLIKTRGQQVTLRCSPISGHKSVSWYQQVLGQGPQFIFQYYEKEERGRGNFPDRFSARQFPNYSSELNVNALLLGDSALYLCASSLPRDGSTDTQYFGPGTRLTVL.

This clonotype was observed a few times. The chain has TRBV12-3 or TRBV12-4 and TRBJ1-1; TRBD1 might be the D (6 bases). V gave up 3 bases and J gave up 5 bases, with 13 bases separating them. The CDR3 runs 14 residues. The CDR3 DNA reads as TGTGCCAGCAGTTTCGGGGGCGTCGATACTGAAGCTTTCTTT. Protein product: CASSFGGVDTEAFF.

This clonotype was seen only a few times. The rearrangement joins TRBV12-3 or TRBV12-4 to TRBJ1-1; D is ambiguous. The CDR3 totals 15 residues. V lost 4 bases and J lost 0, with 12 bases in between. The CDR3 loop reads CASSYEMGMNTEAFF. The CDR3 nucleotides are TGTGCCAGCAGTTACGAGATGGGAATGAACACTGAAGCTTTCTTT.

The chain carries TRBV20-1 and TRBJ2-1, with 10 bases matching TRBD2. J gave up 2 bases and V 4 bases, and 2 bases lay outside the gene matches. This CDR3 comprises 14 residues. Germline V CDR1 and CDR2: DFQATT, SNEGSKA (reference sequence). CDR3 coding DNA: TGCAGTGCTACTCTAGCGGGGGCCTACAATGAGCAGTTCTTC. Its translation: CSATLAGAYNEQFF.

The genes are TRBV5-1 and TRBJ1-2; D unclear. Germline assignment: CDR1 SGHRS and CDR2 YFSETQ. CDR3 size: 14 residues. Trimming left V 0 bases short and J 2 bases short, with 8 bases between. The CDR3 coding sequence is TGCGCCAGCAGCTTGGCCGTCTCAAACTATGGCTACACCTTC. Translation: CASSLAVSNYGYTF.

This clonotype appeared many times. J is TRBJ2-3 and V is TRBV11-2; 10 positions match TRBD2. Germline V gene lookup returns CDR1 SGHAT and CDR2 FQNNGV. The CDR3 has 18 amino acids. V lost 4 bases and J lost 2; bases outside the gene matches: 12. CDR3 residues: CASSSNSGGYLYTDTQYF. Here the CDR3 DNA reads TGTGCCAGCAGCTCGAATAGCGGGGGGTACCTTTACACAGATACGCAGTATTTT.

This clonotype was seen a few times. Written as DNA, the CDR3 is TGTGCCAGCAGACAGGGTTGGACGGGGGAGAATGGGCCCCAGCATTTT. Translated, it gives CASRQGWTGENGPQHF. The chain couples TRBV12-3 or TRBV12-4 to TRBJ1-5; possible D gene TRBD1, 6 bases. This CDR3 contains 16 residues. V lost 6 bases, J lost 9 bases, and 24 bases lay in between.

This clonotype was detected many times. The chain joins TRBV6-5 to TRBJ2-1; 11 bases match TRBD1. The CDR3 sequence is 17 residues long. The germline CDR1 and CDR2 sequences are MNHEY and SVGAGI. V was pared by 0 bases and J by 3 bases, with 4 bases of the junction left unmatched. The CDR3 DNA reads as TGTGCCAGCAGTTACTCGACCGGGACAGGGGGCTACAATGAGCAGTTCTTC. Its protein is CASSYSTGTGGYNEQFF.

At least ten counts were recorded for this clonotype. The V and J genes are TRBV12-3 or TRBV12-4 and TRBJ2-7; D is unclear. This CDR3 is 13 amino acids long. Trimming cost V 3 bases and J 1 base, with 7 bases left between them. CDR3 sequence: CASSFPASYEQYF. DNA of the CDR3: TGTGCCAGCAGTTTCCCGGCTTCCTACGAGCAGTACTTC.

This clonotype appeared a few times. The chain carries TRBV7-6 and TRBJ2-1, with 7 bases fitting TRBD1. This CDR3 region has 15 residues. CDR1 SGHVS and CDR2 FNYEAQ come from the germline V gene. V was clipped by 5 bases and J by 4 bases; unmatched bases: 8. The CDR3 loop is CASSRTGVDYNEQFF. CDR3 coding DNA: TGTGCCAGCAGCCGCACAGGGGTGGATTACAATGAGCAGTTCTTC.

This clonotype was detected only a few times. CDR3 nucleotide sequence: TGTGCCAGCAGCTCGCCCATTTTCACAGATACGCAGTATTTT. Its protein product is CASSSPIFTDTQYF. This rearrangement joins TRBV7-8 to TRBJ2-3; no definite D call. The CDR3 is 14 amino acids. Germline V gene sequence: CDR1 SGHVS, CDR2 FQNEAQ. V lost 4 bases, J lost 2 bases, and 10 bases lay in between.

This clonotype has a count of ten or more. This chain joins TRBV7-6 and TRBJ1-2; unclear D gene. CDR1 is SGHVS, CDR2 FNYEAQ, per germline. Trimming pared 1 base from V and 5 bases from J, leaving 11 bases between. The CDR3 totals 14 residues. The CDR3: CASSLGAGGYGYTF. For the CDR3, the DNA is TGTGCCAGCAGCTTAGGGGCGGGCGGTTATGGCTACACCTTC.

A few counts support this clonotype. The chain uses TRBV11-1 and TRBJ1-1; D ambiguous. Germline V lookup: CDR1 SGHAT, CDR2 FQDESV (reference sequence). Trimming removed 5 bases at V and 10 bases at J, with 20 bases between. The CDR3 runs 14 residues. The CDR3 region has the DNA TGTGCCAGCAGCCCGTCCCGGCCTGGTTTGGTAGCTTTCTTT. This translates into CASSPSRPGLVAFF.

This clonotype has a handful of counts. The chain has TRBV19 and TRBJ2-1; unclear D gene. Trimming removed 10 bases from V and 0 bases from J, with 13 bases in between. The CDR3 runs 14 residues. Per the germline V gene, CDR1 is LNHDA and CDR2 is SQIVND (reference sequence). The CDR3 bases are TGTGCCACCTCTATCAGGAGCTCCTACAATGAGCAGTTCTTC. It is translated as CATSIRSSYNEQFF.

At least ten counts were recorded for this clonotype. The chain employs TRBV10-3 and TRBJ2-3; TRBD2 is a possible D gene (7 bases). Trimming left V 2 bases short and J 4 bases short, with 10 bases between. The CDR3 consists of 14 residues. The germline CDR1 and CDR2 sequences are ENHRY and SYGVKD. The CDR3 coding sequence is TGTGCCATCAGTGAGGTGGGGGGGCCAGATACGCAGTATTTT. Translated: CAISEVGGPDTQYF.

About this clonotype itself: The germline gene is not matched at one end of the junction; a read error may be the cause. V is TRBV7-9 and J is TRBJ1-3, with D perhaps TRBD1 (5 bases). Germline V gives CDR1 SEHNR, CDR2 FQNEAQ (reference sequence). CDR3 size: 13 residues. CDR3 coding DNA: TGTGCCAGCCTTTCTAAGGGACCTCCTATAATGAATTTT. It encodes CASLSKGPPIMNF.

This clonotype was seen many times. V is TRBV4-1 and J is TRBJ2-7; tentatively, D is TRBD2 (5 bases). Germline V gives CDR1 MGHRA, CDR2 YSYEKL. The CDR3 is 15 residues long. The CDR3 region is CASSQACQVESRRDV. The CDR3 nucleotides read TGCGCCAGCAGCCAAGCTTGCCAAGTGGAGTCGCGGCGGGACGTC.